This T cell receptor beta chain is drawn from a study of blood T cell repertoires in COVID-19. Study-wide context: Donors in the United States, Italy and Spain gave samples during acute or convalescent COVID-19. Nucleic acid was either cDNA or gDNA, and it came from T cells, B-cell-depleted T cells, or PBMCs.

This clone came up once. How the authors handled the data: Amplified reference gene primers provided the basis for estimating nucleated cell counts. The table came from immunoSEQ multiplex PCR; TCRdb's copy has only in-frame clones and leaves some out. That table is the source of V, J and clone size, and D and trimming were worked out from the DNA. The sample has roughly 150,000 clones; around 86% are singletons. From germline, CDR1 is SEHNR and CDR2 FQNEAQ (reference sequence). The CDR3 contains 15 residues. V shed 4 bases and J 4 bases; nucleotides not matched to a gene: 6. This TCR was sampled from a man older than 75 with acute or convalescent COVID-19. Source material: peripheral blood. This chain connects TRBV7-9 to TRBJ1-1, with 10 bases identical to TRBD1. The CDR3 DNA sequence: TGTGCCAGCAGCTCCGGGACAGGGGTAGGCACTGAAGCTTTCTTT. It specifies CASSSGTGVGTEAFF.